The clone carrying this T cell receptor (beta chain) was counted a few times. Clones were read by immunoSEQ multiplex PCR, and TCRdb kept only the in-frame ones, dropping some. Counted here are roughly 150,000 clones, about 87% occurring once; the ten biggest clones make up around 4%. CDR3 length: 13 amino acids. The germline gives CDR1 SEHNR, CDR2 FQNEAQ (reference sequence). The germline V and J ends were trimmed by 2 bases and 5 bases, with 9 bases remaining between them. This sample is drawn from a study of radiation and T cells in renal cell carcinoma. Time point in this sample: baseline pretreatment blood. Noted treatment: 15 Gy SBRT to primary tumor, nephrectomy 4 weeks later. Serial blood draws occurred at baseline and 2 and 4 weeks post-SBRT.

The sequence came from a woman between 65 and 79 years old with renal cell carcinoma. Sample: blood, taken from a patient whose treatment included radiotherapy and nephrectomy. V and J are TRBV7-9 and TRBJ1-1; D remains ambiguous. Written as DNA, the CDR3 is TGTGCCAGCAGCTTACGGGAAGGGACTGAAGCTTTCTTT. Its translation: CASSLREGTEAFF.